These T cell receptor beta chains were read from a single sample in a study of T cells in Graves' hyperthyroidism and ophthalmopathy. TCRdb re-derived calls from the multiplex PCR reads in MiXCR, one entry per CDR3 protein. The sample holds around 600,000 distinct CDR3 sequences, 14% seen once. The material sequenced was blood. The receptors derive from a woman between 18 and 29 years old with Graves' ophthalmopathy. Each CDR3 is given with its conserved first and last residue. D genes are given only for firm matches. Some rows have no size entry. The others give once, few or many, or a class for an expanded clone.

d_call	j_call	clone_size	v_call	cdr3_nt	cdr3_aa
.	TRBJ1-2	.	TRBV12-3/TRBV12-4	TGTGCCAGCAGTCCGGGGGGGTTGGACTATGGCTACACCTTC	CASSPGGLDYGYTF
TRBD2	TRBJ2-3	many	TRBV20-1	TGCAGTGCTAGCACCCCACGTCTCGGGAGGTTAGATACGCAGTATTTT	CSASTPRLGRLDTQYF
.	TRBJ2-7	.	TRBV4-3	TGCGCCAGCAGCCAAAGTAGGGTAGGATCCTACGAGCAGTACTTC	CASSQSRVGSYEQYF
.	TRBJ1-5	many	TRBV20-1	TGCAGTGCTAGAGATGGGGAGACACCCAATCAGCCCCAGCATTTT	CSARDGETPNQPQHF
.	TRBJ2-4	many	TRBV12-3/TRBV12-4	TGTGCCAGCAGTCGAGGGGGGCTTGACATTCAGTACTTC	CASSRGGLDIQYF
.	TRBJ2-3	many	TRBV2	TGTGCCAGCAGTGGACCCCCCCGGACTACCAGCACAGATACGCAGTATTTT	CASSGPPRTTSTDTQYF
.	TRBJ1-1	.	TRBV19	TGTGCCAGTAGTATAGTCAGAGGTACAGCTTTCTTT	CASSIVRGTAFF
.	TRBJ1-6	.	TRBV6-1	TGTGCCAGCAAGTGGACAGAGAATTCACCCCTCCACTTT	CASKWTENSPLHF
.	TRBJ1-1	many	TRBV10-3	TGTGCCATCAGTGCAAAAGAAGGCAGGATGAACACTGAAGCTTTCTTT	CAISAKEGRMNTEAFF
.	TRBJ1-5	many	TRBV5-8	TGTGCCAGCCAGGGTGGTGTGGGACAGCCCCAGCATTTT	CASQGGVGQPQHF
.	TRBJ2-1	.	TRBV19	TGTGCCAGTAGTATCGCACTAGCCCGAAGCTCCTACAATGAGCAGTTCTTC	CASSIALARSSYNEQFF
TRBD1	TRBJ2-3	.	TRBV29-1	TGCAGCGTTGAAGATGGACAGGGGGCAGGTACGCAGTATTTT	CSVEDGQGAGTQYF
.	TRBJ1-3	many	TRBV27	TGTGCCAGCAGTTTTGGGTCACCGCACTCTGGAAACACCATATATTTT	CASSFGSPHSGNTIYF
TRBD1	TRBJ1-1	many	TRBV6-2/TRBV6-3	TGTGCCAGCAGTTTCGGACAGGCCCCCCCGAACACTGAAGCTTTCTTT	CASSFGQAPPNTEAFF
TRBD1	TRBJ1-6	few	TRBV7-2	TGTGCCAGCAGCTTAGCTCCGGACAGGGGAAATTCACCCCTCCACTTT	CASSLAPDRGNSPLHF
.	TRBJ1-5	few	TRBV20-1	TGCAGTGCTAGAGATTTTCAGGAGGGGCCCCAGCATTTT	CSARDFQEGPQHF
.	TRBJ2-4	few	TRBV7-2	TGTGCCAGCAGCTCCCTTCGCGGCAAATCGGCCAAAAACATTCAGTACTTC	CASSSLRGKSAKNIQYF
TRBD2	TRBJ2-7	.	TRBV7-9	TGTGCCAGCAGCTCACTTAGCGGGAGGGCTAACTACGAGCAGTACTTC	CASSSLSGRANYEQYF
.	TRBJ2-3	.	TRBV30	TGTGCCTGGAGCATGTCCACAACCACAGATACGCAGTATTTT	CAWSMSTTTDTQYF
TRBD2	TRBJ2-5	many	TRBV20-1	TGCAGTGCTACCGAGCGGGAAAGGGAGACCCAGTACTTC	CSATERERETQYF
.	TRBJ1-2	many	TRBV12-3/TRBV12-4	TGTGCCAGCAGTTTAGGACTTTATGGCTACACCTTC	CASSLGLYGYTF
.	TRBJ2-1	.	TRBV3-1	TGTGCCAGCAGTTTTCAGGGGAGGGGGGGGTACAATGAGCAGTTCTTC	CASSFQGRGGYNEQFF
.	TRBJ1-2	few	TRBV15	TGTGCCACCAGCAGAGATGCGGACAATAACTATGGCTACACCTTC	CATSRDADNNYGYTF
.	TRBJ1-2	.	TRBV14	TGTGCCAGCAGCCAGGCAGGGGCCTATGGCTACACCTTC	CASSQAGAYGYTF
TRBD2	TRBJ2-1	.	TRBV7-2	TGTGCCAGCAGCTTATCCCTAGCGGGAGATGATGAGCAGTTCTTC	CASSLSLAGDDEQFF
.	TRBJ1-2	many	TRBV28	TGTGCCAGCAGCAAGGGGGGCCCCGGAGGAGGCTACACCTTC	CASSKGGPGGGYTF
TRBD1	TRBJ1-2	many	TRBV6-1	TGTGCCAGCAGCCACAGGGGCATGAAAACTTATGGCTACACCTTC	CASSHRGMKTYGYTF
.	TRBJ1-2	.	TRBV6-2/TRBV6-3	TGTGCCAGCTCGAAGGAACGCAGTAAGAACTATGGCTACACCTTC	CASSKERSKNYGYTF
.	TRBJ2-1	many	TRBV7-2	TGTGCCAGCAGCTCGGCAACGGGCAAGGAAGGGTTCTTC	CASSSATGKEGFF
TRBD2	TRBJ2-1	many	TRBV7-8	TGTGCCAGCAGCTTAATCGCGGCGGGAGCTTACAATGAGCAGTTCTTC	CASSLIAAGAYNEQFF
TRBD1	TRBJ2-7	.	TRBV19	TGTGCCACCCAGGGGGCGTGGGAGCAGTACTTC	CATQGAWEQYF
.	TRBJ2-7	many	TRBV6-1	TGTGCCAGCACACCGGGAGAAGGCCTCTACGAGCAGTACTTC	CASTPGEGLYEQYF
TRBD2	TRBJ2-1	few	TRBV6-1	TGTGCCAGCAGTGCCCTAGAGGGACTAGCGGGAGACAATGAGCAGTTCTTC	CASSALEGLAGDNEQFF
.	TRBJ1-4	many	TRBV2	TGTGCCAGCAGTGCAACGACAACTAATGAAAAACTGTTTTTT	CASSATTTNEKLFF
TRBD1	TRBJ1-2	.	TRBV29-1	TGCAGCGTCGGGACAGGGGGCTTTGGTGGCTACACCTTC	CSVGTGGFGGYTF
.	TRBJ2-3	many	TRBV28	TGTGCCAGCAGGTGGCTTAGCACAGATACGCAGTATTTT	CASRWLSTDTQYF
.	TRBJ2-3	many	TRBV20-1	TGCAGTGCTAGGAGCGGACTGGGGGAGCGAACAGATACGCAGTATTTT	CSARSGLGERTDTQYF
.	TRBJ2-7	many	TRBV6-5	TGTGCCAGCAGTTACGGCGCCGGGGCCGTCTACGAGCAGTACTTC	CASSYGAGAVYEQYF
TRBD1	TRBJ2-2	many	TRBV6-1	TGTGCCAGCAGTGGGGACAGGAACGGGGAGCTGTTTTTT	CASSGDRNGELFF
TRBD2	TRBJ2-2	many	TRBV4-3	TGCGCCAGCAGCCAAGAATTCGGACTAGCGGTAACCGGGGAGCTGTTTTTT	CASSQEFGLAVTGELFF
.	TRBJ2-3	many	TRBV7-2	TGTGCCAGCAGCAAAGGACTTACCACAGATACGCAGTATTTT	CASSKGLTTDTQYF
TRBD2	TRBJ2-7	many	TRBV11-1	TGTGCCAGCAGCGATCCCGGGGGGGGACTAGCCTACTACGAGCAGTACTTC	CASSDPGGGLAYYEQYF
.	TRBJ2-1	many	TRBV9	TGTGCCAGCAGCGTTTCCCCAAAGGATGAGCAGTTCTTC	CASSVSPKDEQFF
.	TRBJ2-7	.	TRBV15	TGTGCCACCAGCAAAGGGGACGGGGCCTACGAGCAGTACTTC	CATSKGDGAYEQYF
.	TRBJ1-3	many	TRBV5-8	TGTGCCAGCAGCGACAGGATGAGCTCTGGAAACACCATATATTTT	CASSDRMSSGNTIYF
.	TRBJ2-1	.	TRBV2	TGTGCCAGCCTTGAAGGCCTTACGAATGAGCAGCCCTTC	CASLEGLTNEQPF
.	TRBJ2-1	.	TRBV12-3/TRBV12-4	TGTGCCAGCAGTTTGGTGGGGGAGTGGTTCTTC	CASSLVGEWFF
TRBD1	TRBJ2-3	many	TRBV7-8	TGTGCCAGCAGCTTAGTTAGAACAGGGGGCGTAATCACAGATACGCAGTATTTT	CASSLVRTGGVITDTQYF
.	TRBJ2-2	.	TRBV28	TGTGTCAGCATAGATAGGTCACGGTTCTCCGGGGGGCTGTTTTTT	CVSIDRSRFSGGLFF
TRBD2	TRBJ2-3	few	TRBV12-3/TRBV12-4	TGTGCCAGTAATAGCGGGAGTTATGATACGCAGTATTTT	CASNSGSYDTQYF
.	TRBJ2-7	many	TRBV24-1	TGTGCCACCAGTGATTATCGGCTAAGTGAGCAGTACTTC	CATSDYRLSEQYF
TRBD2	TRBJ2-7	.	TRBV5-6	TGTGCCAGCAGCTACTTCGAGCTAGCGGGACGATCGTGGGAGCAGTACTTC	CASSYFELAGRSWEQYF
.	TRBJ2-7	.	TRBV27	TGTGCCAGCAGTCAGTGGACAGAGAGCTCCTACGAGCAGTACTTC	CASSQWTESSYEQYF